This T cell receptor beta chain was recorded in a study of identical twins. Template switching, a step in the protocol, added a universal primer site, and cDNA carried unique molecular identifiers. TCRdb recomputed calls from the 5' RACE reads with MiXCR, one row per CDR3 protein. The sample has around 280,000 distinct CDR3 sequences; around 8.8% are singletons. This clonotype was found many times. The target antigen is unknown. This CDR3 is built from 13 residues. Trimming stripped 5 bases from V and 4 bases from J, with 11 bases between. General study results and limits: While abundant cord blood beta clonotypes carried fewer insertions, memory repertoires showed no such pattern.

This sample also belongs to another study, concerning yellow fever vaccine responses in identical twins.

The TCR was taken from a woman younger than 35 in good health. The rearrangement joins TRBV12-3 or TRBV12-4 to TRBJ1-2; D possibly corresponds to TRBD1 (6 bases). Sequencing was done on a sample of memory (CD45RO+) T cells sorted from blood. CDR3 nucleotides: TGTGCCAGCAGTGAGGGCAGGGGCTATGGCTACACCTTC. This gives the protein CASSEGRGYGYTF.